These T cell receptor beta chains were read from a single sample in a study of radiotherapy plus CTLA-4 blockade in lung cancer. The data were produced by immunoSEQ multiplex PCR, yet TCRdb's version contains in-frame clones alone and is incomplete. This sample has 85,000 to 100,000 clones; around nine tenths occur once, and the top ten carry over 15%. This specimen consisted of peripheral blood, obtained from a patient treated with radiotherapy plus ipilimumab. The receptors were gathered from a human donor with non-small cell lung cancer that progressed on radiotherapy plus ipilimumab. Each CDR3 is given with its conserved first and last residue. The D gene is left open where the match is weak. Clone size is given for some rows only: seen once, a few or many times, or a class if the clone is expanded.

.	TRBV7-9	few	TRBJ2-5	TGTGCCAGCAGCTTAGGCCAAGAGACCCAGTACTTC	CASSLGQETQYF
TRBD2	TRBV4-3	.	TRBJ2-7	TGCGCCAGCAGCCTATTTATTAGCGGGAGTGGGTACGAGCAGTACTTC	CASSLFISGSGYEQYF
TRBD1	TRBV29-1	.	TRBJ1-2	TGCAGCGTTGACTGGTTAGGGGGCGAATACTATGGCTACACCTTC	CSVDWLGGEYYGYTF
.	TRBV6-6	.	TRBJ1-5	TGTGCCAGCAGCACGGACAGCAATCAGCCCCAGCATTTT	CASSTDSNQPQHF
.	TRBV5-4	.	TRBJ2-3	TGTGCCAGCAGCTTGGCGGGGTCGGCAGATACGCAGTATTTT	CASSLAGSADTQYF
.	TRBV27	.	TRBJ1-5	TGTGCCAGCAGTTTAAGGGCAGGCGTAGGTCAGCCCCAGCATTTT	CASSLRAGVGQPQHF
TRBD2	TRBV27	.	TRBJ2-1	TGTGCCAGCAGTCCCGGGGGGTCCTACAATGAGCAGTTCTTC	CASSPGGSYNEQFF
TRBD1	TRBV10-3	.	TRBJ1-5	TGTGCCATCAGATCCGGGACAGGGGGCGGTCAGCCCCAGCATTTT	CAIRSGTGGGQPQHF
.	TRBV6-1	.	TRBJ2-7	TGTGCCAGCAAAGAGGGGCCCCTTTCCTACGAGCAGTACTTC	CASKEGPLSYEQYF
TRBD1	TRBV6-5	.	TRBJ1-5	TGTGCCAGCAGAAGACAGGGAGGGAGCAATCAGCCCCAGCATTTT	CASRRQGGSNQPQHF
TRBD1	TRBV11-1	.	TRBJ2-7	TGTGCCAGCAGCCCAGCGGCTTTAGACACAGGGGGACAGTACTTC	CASSPAALDTGGQYF
TRBD2	TRBV2	.	TRBJ2-7	TGTGCCAGCGGGGGGGTATTCTCCTACGAGCAGTACTTC	CASGGVFSYEQYF
.	TRBV7-9	.	TRBJ1-6	TGTGCCAGCAGCTTAGCGCTCACTCTCTCCTATAATTCACCCCTCCACTTT	CASSLALTLSYNSPLHF
TRBD2	TRBV11-1	.	TRBJ2-3	TGTGCCAGCAGCTCTTTAGCGGGAGGAGGTACAGATACGCAGTATTTT	CASSSLAGGGTDTQYF
.	TRBV7-9	once	TRBJ2-7	TGTGCCAGCAGCCCTCCAGGGGTCTACGAGCAGTACTTC	CASSPPGVYEQYF
TRBD1	TRBV27	.	TRBJ2-1	TGTGCCAGCAGTAGAGAACGACAGGGCTACAATGAGCAGTTCTTC	CASSRERQGYNEQFF
TRBD1	TRBV25-1	.	TRBJ1-2	TGTGCCAGCAGTGAAACCCCGGACAGGGTGGTTTGGTATGGCTACACCTTC	CASSETPDRVVWYGYTF
.	TRBV6-1	.	TRBJ2-1	TGTGCCAGCACAGGATACAATGAGCAGTTCTTC	CASTGYNEQFF
.	TRBV27	.	TRBJ2-5	TGTGCCAGCAGCCCGTCTTTCCCAGAGACCCAGTACTTC	CASSPSFPETQYF
.	TRBV6-4	.	TRBJ2-5	TGTGCCAGCAGTCCTCGGGGAGGAGAGACCCAGTACTTC	CASSPRGGETQYF
TRBD1	TRBV5-4	.	TRBJ2-4	TGTGCCAGCCAACAGGGGGGTACGGGATCCAAAAACATTCAGTACTTC	CASQQGGTGSKNIQYF
.	TRBV7-9	.	TRBJ2-3	TGTGCCAGCAGCTTAGCCAGGAGCTTCACAGATACGCAGTATTTT	CASSLARSFTDTQYF
.	TRBV5-6	.	TRBJ1-3	TGTGCCAGCAGCTTGGACCTCCAGGCGGCGTCTGGAAACACCATATATTTT	CASSLDLQAASGNTIYF
TRBD2	TRBV7-6	.	TRBJ2-5	TGTGCCAGCAGCTTAGGGACTAGCGGAGTAGAGACCCAGTACTTC	CASSLGTSGVETQYF
.	TRBV27	.	TRBJ2-5	TGTGCCAGCAGGGGAGGATGGGAAGAGACCCAGTACTTC	CASRGGWEETQYF
.	TRBV7-3	.	TRBJ1-2	TGTGCCAGCAGCTTAACGGGGGGACACAACGCCCGCTATGGCTACACCTTC	CASSLTGGHNARYGYTF
TRBD1	TRBV7-9	.	TRBJ1-1	TGTGCCAGCAGCTTAACACAGGGGGCGAGAGGAACTGAAGCTTTCTTT	CASSLTQGARGTEAFF
.	TRBV18	.	TRBJ1-2	TGTGCCAGCTCACCACCCGGGACCGATGGCTACACCTTC	CASSPPGTDGYTF
.	TRBV28	once	TRBJ2-7	TGTGCCAGCAGTTTGGTGCAGGGACCCTACGAGCAGTACTTC	CASSLVQGPYEQYF
.	TRBV1	.	TRBJ2-3	TGCACCAGCAGCCATTTACCTAGCGGGGGATCCCTCACAGATACGCAGTATTTT	CTSSHLPSGGSLTDTQYF
.	TRBV11-2	.	TRBJ1-6	TGTGCCAGCAGCTTAGATGCAGGGTCGCCCCTCCACTTT	CASSLDAGSPLHF
TRBD2	TRBV30	.	TRBJ2-1	TGTGCCTGGAGCCTTGGGCGCCTAGCGGGTTACAATGAGCAGTTCTTC	CAWSLGRLAGYNEQFF
.	TRBV18	few	TRBJ1-5	TGTGCCAGCTCACCCACACAGGGTGGACAGCCCCAGCATTTT	CASSPTQGGQPQHF
TRBD2	TRBV6-5	.	TRBJ2-3	TGTGCCAGCAGTCTACTAGCGGGAGCCACAGATACGCAGTATTTT	CASSLLAGATDTQYF
TRBD2	TRBV5-5	.	TRBJ2-7	TGTGCCAGCAGCTTCGGGGGAGGGTCCTACGAGCAGTACTTC	CASSFGGGSYEQYF